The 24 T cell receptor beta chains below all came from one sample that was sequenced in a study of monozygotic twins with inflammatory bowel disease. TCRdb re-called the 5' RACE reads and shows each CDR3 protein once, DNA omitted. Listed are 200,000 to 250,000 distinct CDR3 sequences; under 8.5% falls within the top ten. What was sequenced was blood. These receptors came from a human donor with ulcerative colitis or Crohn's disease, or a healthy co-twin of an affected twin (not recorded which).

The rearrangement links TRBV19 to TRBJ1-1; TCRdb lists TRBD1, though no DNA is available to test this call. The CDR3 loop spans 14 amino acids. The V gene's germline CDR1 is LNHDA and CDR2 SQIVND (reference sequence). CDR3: CASSTAGDSTEAFF.

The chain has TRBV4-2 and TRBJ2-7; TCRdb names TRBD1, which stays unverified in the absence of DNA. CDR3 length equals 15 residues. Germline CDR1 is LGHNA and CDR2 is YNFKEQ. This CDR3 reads CASSQEDRATYEQYF.

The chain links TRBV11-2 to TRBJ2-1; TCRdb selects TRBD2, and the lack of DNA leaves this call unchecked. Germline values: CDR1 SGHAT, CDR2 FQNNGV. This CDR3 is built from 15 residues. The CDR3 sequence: CASSSYNSREAEQFF.

CDR3 in amino acids: CSVGSGGGTEAFF. The chain couples TRBV29-1 to TRBJ1-1; TCRdb calls TRBD1, which cannot be checked without DNA. Germline CDR1 is SQVTM and CDR2 is ANQGSEA. The CDR3 spans 13 residues. Drawing the rest from reference TRBV29-1 and TRBJ1-1, the complete variable domain is SAVISQKPSRDICQRGTSLTIQCQVDSQVTMMFWYRQQPGQSLTLIATANQGSEATYESGFVIDKFPISRPNLTFSTLTVSNMSPEDSSIYLCSVGSGGGTEAFFGQGTRLTVV.

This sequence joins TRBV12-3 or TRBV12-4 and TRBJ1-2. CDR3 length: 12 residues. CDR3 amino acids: CASSHLGYGYTF.

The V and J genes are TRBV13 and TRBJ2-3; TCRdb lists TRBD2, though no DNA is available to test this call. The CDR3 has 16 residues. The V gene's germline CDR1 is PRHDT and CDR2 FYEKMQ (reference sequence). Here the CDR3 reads CASSFGAGVSTDTQYF.

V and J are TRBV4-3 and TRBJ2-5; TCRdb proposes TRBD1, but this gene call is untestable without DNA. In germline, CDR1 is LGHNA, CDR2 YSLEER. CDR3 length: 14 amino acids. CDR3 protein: CASSQAPGQETQYF.

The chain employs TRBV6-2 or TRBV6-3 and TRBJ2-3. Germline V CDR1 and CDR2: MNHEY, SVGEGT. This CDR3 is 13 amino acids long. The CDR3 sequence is CASRTTNTDTQYF.

The CDR3 reads CASSPGLAPAGTQYF. V gene TRBV5-5 combines with J gene TRBJ2-5; TCRdb selects TRBD2, and the lack of DNA leaves this call unchecked. This CDR3 spans 15 amino acids. Germline loops: CDR1 SGHKS, CDR2 YYEKEE (reference sequence). The full variable domain, its missing parts supplied by reference TRBV5-5 and TRBJ2-5, is DAGVTQSPTHLIKTRGQQVTLRCSPISGHKSVSWYQQVLGQGPQFIFQYYEKEERGRGNFPDRFSARQFPNYSSELNVNALLLGDSALYLCASSPGLAPAGTQYFGPGTRLLVL.

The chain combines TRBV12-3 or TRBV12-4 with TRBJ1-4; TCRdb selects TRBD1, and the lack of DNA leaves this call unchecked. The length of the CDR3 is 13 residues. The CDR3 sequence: CATTGLVGEKLFF.

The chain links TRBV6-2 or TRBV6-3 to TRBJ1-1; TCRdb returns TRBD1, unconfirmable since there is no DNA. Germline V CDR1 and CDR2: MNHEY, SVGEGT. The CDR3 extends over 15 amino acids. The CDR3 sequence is CASRQQGTSNTEAFF.

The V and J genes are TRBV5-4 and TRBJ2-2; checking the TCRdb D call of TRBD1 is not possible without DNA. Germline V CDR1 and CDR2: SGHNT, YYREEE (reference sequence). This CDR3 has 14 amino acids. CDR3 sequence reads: CASSVYRFSGELFF.

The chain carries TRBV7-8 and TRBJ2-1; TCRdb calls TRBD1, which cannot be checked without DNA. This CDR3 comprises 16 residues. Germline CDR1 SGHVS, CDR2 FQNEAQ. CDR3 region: CASSLIWDRGRNEQFF.

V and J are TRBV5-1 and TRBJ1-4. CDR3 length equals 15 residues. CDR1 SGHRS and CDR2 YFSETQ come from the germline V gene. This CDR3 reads CASSLALGGNEKLFF.

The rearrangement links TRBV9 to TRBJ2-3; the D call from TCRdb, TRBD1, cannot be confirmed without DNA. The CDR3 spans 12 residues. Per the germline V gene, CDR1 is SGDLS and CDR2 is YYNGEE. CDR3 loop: CASSPGEGTQYF. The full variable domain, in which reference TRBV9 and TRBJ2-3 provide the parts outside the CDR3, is DSGVTQTPKHLITATGQRVTLRCSPRSGDLSVYWYQQSLDQGLQFLIQYYNGEERAKGNILERFSAQQFPDLHSELNLSSLELGDSALYFCASSPGEGTQYFGPGTRLTVL.

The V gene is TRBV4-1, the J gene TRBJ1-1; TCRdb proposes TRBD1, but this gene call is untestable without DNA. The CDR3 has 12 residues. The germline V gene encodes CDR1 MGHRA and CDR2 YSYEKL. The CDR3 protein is CASVPGTGEAFF.

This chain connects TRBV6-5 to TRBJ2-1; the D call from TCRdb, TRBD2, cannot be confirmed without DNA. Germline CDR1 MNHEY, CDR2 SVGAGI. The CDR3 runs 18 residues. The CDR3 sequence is CASSYSAYSLPRTNEQFF.

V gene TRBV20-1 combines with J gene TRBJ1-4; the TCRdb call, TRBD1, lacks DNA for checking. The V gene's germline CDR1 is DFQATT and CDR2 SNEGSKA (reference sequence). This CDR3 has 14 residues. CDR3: CSARHRTGNEKLFF.

The CDR3: CATSSPEGTQYF. J is TRBJ2-5 and V is TRBV15; there is no DNA to check the TCRdb D call of TRBD2. Germline assignment: CDR1 LNHNV and CDR2 YYDKDF (reference sequence). This CDR3 comprises 12 residues.

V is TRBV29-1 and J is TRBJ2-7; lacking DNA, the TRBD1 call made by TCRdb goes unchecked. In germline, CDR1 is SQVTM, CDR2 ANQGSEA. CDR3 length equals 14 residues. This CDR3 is CSVAPGQGSYEQYF.

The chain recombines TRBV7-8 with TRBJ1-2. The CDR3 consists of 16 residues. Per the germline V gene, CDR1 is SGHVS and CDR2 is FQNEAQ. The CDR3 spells CASSLSIIGTDYGYTF.

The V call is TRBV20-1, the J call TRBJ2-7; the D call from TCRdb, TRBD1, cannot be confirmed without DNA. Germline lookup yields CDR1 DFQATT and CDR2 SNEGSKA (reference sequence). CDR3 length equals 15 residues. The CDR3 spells CSARDNTGPNYEQYF.

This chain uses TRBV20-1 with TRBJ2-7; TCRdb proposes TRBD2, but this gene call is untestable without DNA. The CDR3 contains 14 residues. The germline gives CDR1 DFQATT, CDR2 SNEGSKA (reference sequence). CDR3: CSARPQGRAYEQYF.

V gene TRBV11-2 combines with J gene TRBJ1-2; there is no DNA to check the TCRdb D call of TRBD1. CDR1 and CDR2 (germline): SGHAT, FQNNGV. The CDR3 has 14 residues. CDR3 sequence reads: CASSPGEGGYGYTF.